What follows are 11 T cell receptor beta chains derived from one specimen sequenced in a study of monozygotic twins with cystic fibrosis. The protocol was immunoSEQ multiplex PCR, while the TCRdb copy is restricted to in-frame clones and leaves out a portion. The top ten clones hold about 0.15% of a sample with some 22,000 clones, approximately 97% of them seen once. Sequencing was carried out using blood. The receptors were gathered from a girl between 10 and 17 years old with cystic fibrosis.

The chain is built from TRBV27 and TRBJ2-7, with D uncertain. The V and J ends lost 6 bases and 0 bases respectively, with 15 bases between them. The germline gives CDR1 MNHEY, CDR2 SMNVEV (reference sequence). CDR3 length equals 15 residues. In DNA form, the CDR3 reads TGTGCCAGCAGCTCCGGGCCCCCGAGCTCCTACGAGCAGTACGTC. Amino acids: CASSSGPPSSYEQYV.

The V gene is TRBV19, the J gene TRBJ2-6, with D unresolved. Trimming removed 4 bases from V and 0 bases from J, with 7 bases in between. The CDR3 is 15 amino acids. The V gene's germline CDR1 is LNHDA and CDR2 SQIVND (reference sequence). The CDR3 spells CASSTRYSGANVLTF. Here the CDR3 DNA reads TGTGCCAGTAGTACTCGGTACTCTGGGGCCAACGTCCTGACTTTC.

This clone was recorded once. The genes are TRBV6-1 and TRBJ2-2; D is perhaps TRBD1 (6 bases). Trimming took off 2 bases at V and 2 bases at J, with 18 bases between the two ends. This CDR3 is built from 18 residues. The V gene's germline CDR1 is MNHNS and CDR2 SASEGT. The CDR3 spells CASSEFGGQPLNTGELFF. CDR3 DNA sequence: TGTGCCAGCAGTGAATTCGGCGGACAGCCTTTAAACACCGGGGAGCTGTTTTTT.

The chain recombines TRBV30 with TRBJ2-3; 10 bases are shared with TRBD2. Per germline, CDR1 GTSNPN and CDR2 SVGIG (reference sequence). J lost 3 bases, V lost 2 bases, and 5 bases had no gene match. The CDR3 is 15 amino acids. CDR3 bases: TGTGCCTGGAGTATCCCTAGCGGGAGAACAGATACGCAGTATTTT. This translates into CAWSIPSGRTDTQYF.

This chain connects TRBV5-4 to TRBJ2-7; D gene ambiguous. CDR1 SGHNT and CDR2 YYREEE come from the germline V gene (reference sequence). V was shortened by 2 bases and J by 3 bases, with 9 bases between the two germline ends. There are 13 residues in the CDR3. In nucleotides, the CDR3 is TGTGCCAGCAGCTTTTATGGGGACTACGAGCAGTACTTC. It translates to CASSFYGDYEQYF.

The chain recombines TRBV9 with TRBJ2-7; D not resolved. V shed 0 bases and J shed 5 bases, with 15 bases lying between them. Germline V CDR1 and CDR2: SGDLS, YYNGEE. The CDR3 has 15 residues. The CDR3 spells CASSVGVRLSDEQYF. Written as DNA, the CDR3 is TGTGCCAGCAGCGTAGGTGTCAGGCTTTCCGACGAGCAGTACTTC. The full variable domain, its missing parts supplied by reference TRBV9 and TRBJ2-7, is DSGVTQTPKHLITATGQRVTLRCSPRSGDLSVYWYQQSLDQGLQFLIQYYNGEERAKGNILERFSAQQFPDLHSELNLSSLELGDSALYFCASSVGVRLSDEQYFGPGTRLTVT.

The rearrangement joins TRBV5-4 to TRBJ1-1, with TRBD1 matching 7 bases. V shed 2 bases and J 0 bases; nucleotides not matched to a gene: 7. The CDR3 length is 16 residues. Germline CDR1 SGHNT, CDR2 YYREEE (reference sequence). The CDR3 is CASSFGDSWMNTEAFF. CDR3 bases: TGTGCCAGCAGCTTTGGGGACAGTTGGATGAACACTGAAGCTTTCTTT.

J is TRBJ2-1 and V is TRBV15; unclear D gene. The germline V gene encodes CDR1 LNHNV and CDR2 YYDKDF (reference sequence). V was cut by 0 bases and J by 4 bases, with 10 bases left in between. The CDR3 runs to 15 residues. CDR3 nucleotides: TGTGCCACCAGCAGAGATGTTTCTGGTTACAATGAGCAGTTCTTC. This encodes CATSRDVSGYNEQFF. Together with reference TRBV15 and TRBJ2-1, the CDR3 gives the full variable domain: DAMVIQNPRYQVTQFGKPVTLSCSQTLNHNVMYWYQQKSSQAPKLLFHYYDKDFNNEADTPDNFQSRRPNTSFCFLDIRSPGLGDTAMYLCATSRDVSGYNEQFFGPGTRLTVL.

The chain uses TRBV29-1 and TRBJ2-1; 8 nucleotides align to TRBD1. Germline CDR1 reads SQVTM; CDR2 reads ANQGSEA. CDR3 length: 14 residues. J lost 6 bases, V lost 7 bases, and 11 bases had no gene match. CDR3 amino acids: CSAQTQGAVNEQFF. The DNA for the CDR3 is TGCAGCGCACAAACTCAGGGGGCGGTCAATGAGCAGTTCTTC.

This rearrangement joins TRBV7-2 to TRBJ1-2, with a weak D call TRBD1 (5 bases). Deletions cut 1 base from V and 7 bases from J, with 16 bases between. Germline V gene sequence: CDR1 SGHTA, CDR2 FQGNSA. The CDR3 extends over 15 amino acids. CDR3 DNA sequence: TGTGCCAGCAGCTTAGAATCGTCGGGGGATGGTGGCTACACCTTC. Residues: CASSLESSGDGGYTF. The full variable domain, with the rest looked up from reference TRBV7-2 and TRBJ1-2, is GAGVSQSPSNKVTEKGKDVELRCDPISGHTALYWYRQSLGQGLEFLIYFQGNSAPDKSGLPSDRFSAERTGGSVSTLTIQRTQQEDSAVYLCASSLESSGDGGYTFGSGTRLTVV.

This rearrangement joins TRBV7-9 to TRBJ1-1, with D unresolved. The CDR3 spans 16 residues. Germline assignment: CDR1 SEHNR and CDR2 FQNEAQ (reference sequence). V gave up 0 bases and J gave up 4 bases, with 15 bases separating them. The CDR3: CASSLAVGSGTTEAFF. CDR3 nucleotide sequence: TGTGCCAGCAGCTTAGCGGTAGGATCCGGTACCACTGAAGCTTTCTTT. Full variable domain (missing parts from reference TRBV7-9 and TRBJ1-1): DTGVSQNPRHKITKRGQNVTFRCDPISEHNRLYWYRQTLGQGPEFLTYFQNEAQLEKSRLLSDRFSAERPKGSFSTLEIQRTEQGDSAMYLCASSLAVGSGTTEAFFGQGTRLTVV.